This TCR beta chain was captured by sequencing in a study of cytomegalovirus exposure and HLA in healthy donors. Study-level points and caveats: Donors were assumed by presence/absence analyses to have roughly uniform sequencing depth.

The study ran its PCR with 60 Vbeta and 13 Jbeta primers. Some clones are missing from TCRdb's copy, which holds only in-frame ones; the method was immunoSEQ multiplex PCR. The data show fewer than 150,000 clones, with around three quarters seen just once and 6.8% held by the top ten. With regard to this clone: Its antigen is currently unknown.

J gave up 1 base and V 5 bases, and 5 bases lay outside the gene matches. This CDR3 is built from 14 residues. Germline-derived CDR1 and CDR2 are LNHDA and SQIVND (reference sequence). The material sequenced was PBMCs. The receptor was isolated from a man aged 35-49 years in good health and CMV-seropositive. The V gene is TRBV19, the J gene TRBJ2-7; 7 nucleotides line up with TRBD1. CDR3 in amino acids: CASSLSQGSYEQYF. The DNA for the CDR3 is TGTGCCAGTAGTCTCTCACAGGGGTCCTACGAGCAGTACTTC.